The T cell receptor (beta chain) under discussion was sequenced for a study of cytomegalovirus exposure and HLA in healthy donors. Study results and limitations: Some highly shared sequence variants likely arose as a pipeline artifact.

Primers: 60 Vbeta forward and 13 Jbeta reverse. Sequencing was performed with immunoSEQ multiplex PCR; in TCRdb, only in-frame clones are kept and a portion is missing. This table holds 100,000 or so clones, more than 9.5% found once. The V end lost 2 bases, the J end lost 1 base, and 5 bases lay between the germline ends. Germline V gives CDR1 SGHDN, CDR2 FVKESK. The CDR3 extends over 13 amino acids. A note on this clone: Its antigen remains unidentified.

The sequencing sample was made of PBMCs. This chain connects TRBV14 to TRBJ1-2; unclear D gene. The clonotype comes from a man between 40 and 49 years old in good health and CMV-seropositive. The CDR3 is CASSQQVNYGYTF. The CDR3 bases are TGTGCCAGCAGCCAACAGGTTAACTATGGCTACACCTTC.